This T cell receptor beta chain was sequenced during a study of T cell responses to AZD1222 COVID-19 vaccine (dated by TCRdb to the early 2020s). About the study as a whole: Because spike-specific TCR depth and breadth did not differ between the two schedules, AZD1222 recipients who got a second dose at roughly 4 weeks were pooled with those who got a second dose at roughly 12 weeks. Enrollment into the trials was organized by age into subgroups of 18-55, 56-69 and 70-plus years, and those subgroups contained roughly 140, 27 and 60 TCR-sequenced participants, respectively. TCR sequencing was performed for about 250 trial participants, of whom approximately 200 were given two doses of AZD1222 and around 25 were given two doses of MenACWY control vaccine. The paper's findings and limits, for the study overall: The 56-69-year group was small, and its depth increase did not reach significance, likely because of low power. Spike-specific TCR breadth and depth rose significantly after two AZD1222 doses compared with day 0 and with MenACWY recipients. The whole spike protein was spanned by vaccine-associated CD4 TCRs, and dominant responses were seen in regions 160-218 and 743-854. Nearly half of unique spike-specific TCRs reportedly recognized epitopes outside regions mutated in the B.1.351 and B.1.1.7 variants. Participants were mostly white British, with more females than males. The authors suggested clonal diversity may have been underestimated. Conclusions about previously exposed vaccinees are limited because only 5 or 6 AZD1222 recipients were SARS-CoV-2 seropositive at baseline. Because no day 14 peak-response samples were available, repertoires were characterized only after the peak T cell response.

Only a few counts were recorded for this clone. There is no known antigen for this receptor. Per-base qualities were not stored, and no clone one base away is much larger. The meaning of the sample's time point label: baseline before first vaccination. Vaccinee samples came from UK trials COV001 and COV002, including a single-blind randomized controlled phase 2/3 trial of AZD1222 (ChAdOx1 nCoV-19) in healthy adults. Trial participant PBMC samples were collected at day 0 and day 28 after the second dose for TCRbeta chain sequencing. The junction shows trimming of 0 bases on V and 0 bases on J, plus 13 bases between the germline ends. The CDR3 runs 16 residues from the cysteine to the phenylalanine. Of the read, only the CDR3 DNA is kept; its 48 bases are in frame from base 1. The germline V gene sets CDR1 to SGHRS and CDR2 to YFSETQ. The CDR3 regions of human TCRbeta chains were analyzed by immunosequencing. In the source study's methods: TCRs in the repertoires were matched against a reference library of SARS-CoV-2-specific TCRs that had been generated with the MIRA antigen-specificity platform. Breadth meant the fraction of unique TCRs that were SARS-CoV-2-associated, whereas depth meant the fraction of total T cells that were SARS-CoV-2-associated. Using the MIRA data, each spike-specific TCR was assigned both to the spike region to which the TCR was reactive and to a CD4 or CD8 class. Log10-transformed breadth and depth values were compared by one-way ANOVA with Sidak's multiple comparisons tests. As stored in TCRdb, this immuneACCESS dataset retains in-frame rearrangements with V and J assigned. A fraction of the clones does not appear; measured against another copy, unresolved V genes explain less than half of the discrepancy, and the remainder lacks a known reason. The D gene and trimming were derived from the DNA, and the V and J assignments and clone size from that table. The sample has about 100,000 clones on record, around 86% of them singletons. Around 5% of the sample is held by the ten biggest clonotypes.

The receptor chain draws on TRBV5-1 and TRBJ2-7, with the D gene uncertain. The sequenced sample was peripheral blood, obtained on day 0 of AZD1222 vaccination. This receptor was taken from an adult in good health. The nucleotides read TGCGCCAGCAGCTTGGTGCCGGGTACGAGCTCCTACGAGCAGTACTTC. This gives the protein CASSLVPGTSSYEQYF.